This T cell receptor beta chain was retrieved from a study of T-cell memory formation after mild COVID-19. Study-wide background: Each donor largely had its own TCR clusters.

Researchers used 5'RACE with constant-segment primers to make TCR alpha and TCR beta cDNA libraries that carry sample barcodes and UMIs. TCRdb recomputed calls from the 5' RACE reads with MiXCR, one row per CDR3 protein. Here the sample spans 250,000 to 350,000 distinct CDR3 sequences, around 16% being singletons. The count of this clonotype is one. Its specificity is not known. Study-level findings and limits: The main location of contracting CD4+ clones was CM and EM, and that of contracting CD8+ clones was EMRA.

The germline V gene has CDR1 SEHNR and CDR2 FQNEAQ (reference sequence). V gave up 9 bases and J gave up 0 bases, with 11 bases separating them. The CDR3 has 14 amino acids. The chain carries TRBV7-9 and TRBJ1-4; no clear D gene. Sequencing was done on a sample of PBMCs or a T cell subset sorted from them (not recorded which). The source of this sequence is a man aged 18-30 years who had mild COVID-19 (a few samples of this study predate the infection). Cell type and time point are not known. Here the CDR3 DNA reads TGTGCCAGGAGCCTAGGAGCAACTAATGAAAAACTGTTTTTT. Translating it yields CARSLGATNEKLFF.